This T cell receptor (beta chain) was found in a study of T cell changes during pregnancy in multiple sclerosis (dated by TCRdb to the late 2010s). Notes on the research overall: The study looked at changes in the T cell repertoire across pregnancy in women with multiple sclerosis.

The CDR3 runs 12 residues from the cysteine to the phenylalanine. Kept here is only the CDR3 DNA, which spans 36 bases and is read in frame from base 1. Taken from the germline V gene (reference sequence), the CDR1 and CDR2 loops are MNHEY and SMNVEV. V is shortened by 5 bases, J by 1 base, and the region joining them spans 5 bases. Libraries were constructed by the immunoSEQ multiplex PCR assay. TCRdb took over this immuneACCESS table, retaining in-frame rearrangements with V and J assigned. Such tables are incomplete; in checked studies, under half of the missing clones stem from an unresolved V gene, and the remainder is unexplained. Here the sample has more than 55,000 clones; roughly 91% occur a single time. The ten largest clones represent 1.3% of the sample. In the case of this clone: Its specific antigen is unknown. No base qualities exist here, and no much larger clone lies one base off it.

The starting material was peripheral blood, obtained in the second trimester of pregnancy. The sequence joins TRBV27 to TRBJ1-1; no D segment can be confidently identified. This TCR was sampled from a female donor with multiple sclerosis, enrolled in a pregnancy study. In nucleotides, the sequence is TGTGCCAGCAGTACGGGGAACACTGAAGCTTTCTTT. Translation gives CASSTGNTEAFF.